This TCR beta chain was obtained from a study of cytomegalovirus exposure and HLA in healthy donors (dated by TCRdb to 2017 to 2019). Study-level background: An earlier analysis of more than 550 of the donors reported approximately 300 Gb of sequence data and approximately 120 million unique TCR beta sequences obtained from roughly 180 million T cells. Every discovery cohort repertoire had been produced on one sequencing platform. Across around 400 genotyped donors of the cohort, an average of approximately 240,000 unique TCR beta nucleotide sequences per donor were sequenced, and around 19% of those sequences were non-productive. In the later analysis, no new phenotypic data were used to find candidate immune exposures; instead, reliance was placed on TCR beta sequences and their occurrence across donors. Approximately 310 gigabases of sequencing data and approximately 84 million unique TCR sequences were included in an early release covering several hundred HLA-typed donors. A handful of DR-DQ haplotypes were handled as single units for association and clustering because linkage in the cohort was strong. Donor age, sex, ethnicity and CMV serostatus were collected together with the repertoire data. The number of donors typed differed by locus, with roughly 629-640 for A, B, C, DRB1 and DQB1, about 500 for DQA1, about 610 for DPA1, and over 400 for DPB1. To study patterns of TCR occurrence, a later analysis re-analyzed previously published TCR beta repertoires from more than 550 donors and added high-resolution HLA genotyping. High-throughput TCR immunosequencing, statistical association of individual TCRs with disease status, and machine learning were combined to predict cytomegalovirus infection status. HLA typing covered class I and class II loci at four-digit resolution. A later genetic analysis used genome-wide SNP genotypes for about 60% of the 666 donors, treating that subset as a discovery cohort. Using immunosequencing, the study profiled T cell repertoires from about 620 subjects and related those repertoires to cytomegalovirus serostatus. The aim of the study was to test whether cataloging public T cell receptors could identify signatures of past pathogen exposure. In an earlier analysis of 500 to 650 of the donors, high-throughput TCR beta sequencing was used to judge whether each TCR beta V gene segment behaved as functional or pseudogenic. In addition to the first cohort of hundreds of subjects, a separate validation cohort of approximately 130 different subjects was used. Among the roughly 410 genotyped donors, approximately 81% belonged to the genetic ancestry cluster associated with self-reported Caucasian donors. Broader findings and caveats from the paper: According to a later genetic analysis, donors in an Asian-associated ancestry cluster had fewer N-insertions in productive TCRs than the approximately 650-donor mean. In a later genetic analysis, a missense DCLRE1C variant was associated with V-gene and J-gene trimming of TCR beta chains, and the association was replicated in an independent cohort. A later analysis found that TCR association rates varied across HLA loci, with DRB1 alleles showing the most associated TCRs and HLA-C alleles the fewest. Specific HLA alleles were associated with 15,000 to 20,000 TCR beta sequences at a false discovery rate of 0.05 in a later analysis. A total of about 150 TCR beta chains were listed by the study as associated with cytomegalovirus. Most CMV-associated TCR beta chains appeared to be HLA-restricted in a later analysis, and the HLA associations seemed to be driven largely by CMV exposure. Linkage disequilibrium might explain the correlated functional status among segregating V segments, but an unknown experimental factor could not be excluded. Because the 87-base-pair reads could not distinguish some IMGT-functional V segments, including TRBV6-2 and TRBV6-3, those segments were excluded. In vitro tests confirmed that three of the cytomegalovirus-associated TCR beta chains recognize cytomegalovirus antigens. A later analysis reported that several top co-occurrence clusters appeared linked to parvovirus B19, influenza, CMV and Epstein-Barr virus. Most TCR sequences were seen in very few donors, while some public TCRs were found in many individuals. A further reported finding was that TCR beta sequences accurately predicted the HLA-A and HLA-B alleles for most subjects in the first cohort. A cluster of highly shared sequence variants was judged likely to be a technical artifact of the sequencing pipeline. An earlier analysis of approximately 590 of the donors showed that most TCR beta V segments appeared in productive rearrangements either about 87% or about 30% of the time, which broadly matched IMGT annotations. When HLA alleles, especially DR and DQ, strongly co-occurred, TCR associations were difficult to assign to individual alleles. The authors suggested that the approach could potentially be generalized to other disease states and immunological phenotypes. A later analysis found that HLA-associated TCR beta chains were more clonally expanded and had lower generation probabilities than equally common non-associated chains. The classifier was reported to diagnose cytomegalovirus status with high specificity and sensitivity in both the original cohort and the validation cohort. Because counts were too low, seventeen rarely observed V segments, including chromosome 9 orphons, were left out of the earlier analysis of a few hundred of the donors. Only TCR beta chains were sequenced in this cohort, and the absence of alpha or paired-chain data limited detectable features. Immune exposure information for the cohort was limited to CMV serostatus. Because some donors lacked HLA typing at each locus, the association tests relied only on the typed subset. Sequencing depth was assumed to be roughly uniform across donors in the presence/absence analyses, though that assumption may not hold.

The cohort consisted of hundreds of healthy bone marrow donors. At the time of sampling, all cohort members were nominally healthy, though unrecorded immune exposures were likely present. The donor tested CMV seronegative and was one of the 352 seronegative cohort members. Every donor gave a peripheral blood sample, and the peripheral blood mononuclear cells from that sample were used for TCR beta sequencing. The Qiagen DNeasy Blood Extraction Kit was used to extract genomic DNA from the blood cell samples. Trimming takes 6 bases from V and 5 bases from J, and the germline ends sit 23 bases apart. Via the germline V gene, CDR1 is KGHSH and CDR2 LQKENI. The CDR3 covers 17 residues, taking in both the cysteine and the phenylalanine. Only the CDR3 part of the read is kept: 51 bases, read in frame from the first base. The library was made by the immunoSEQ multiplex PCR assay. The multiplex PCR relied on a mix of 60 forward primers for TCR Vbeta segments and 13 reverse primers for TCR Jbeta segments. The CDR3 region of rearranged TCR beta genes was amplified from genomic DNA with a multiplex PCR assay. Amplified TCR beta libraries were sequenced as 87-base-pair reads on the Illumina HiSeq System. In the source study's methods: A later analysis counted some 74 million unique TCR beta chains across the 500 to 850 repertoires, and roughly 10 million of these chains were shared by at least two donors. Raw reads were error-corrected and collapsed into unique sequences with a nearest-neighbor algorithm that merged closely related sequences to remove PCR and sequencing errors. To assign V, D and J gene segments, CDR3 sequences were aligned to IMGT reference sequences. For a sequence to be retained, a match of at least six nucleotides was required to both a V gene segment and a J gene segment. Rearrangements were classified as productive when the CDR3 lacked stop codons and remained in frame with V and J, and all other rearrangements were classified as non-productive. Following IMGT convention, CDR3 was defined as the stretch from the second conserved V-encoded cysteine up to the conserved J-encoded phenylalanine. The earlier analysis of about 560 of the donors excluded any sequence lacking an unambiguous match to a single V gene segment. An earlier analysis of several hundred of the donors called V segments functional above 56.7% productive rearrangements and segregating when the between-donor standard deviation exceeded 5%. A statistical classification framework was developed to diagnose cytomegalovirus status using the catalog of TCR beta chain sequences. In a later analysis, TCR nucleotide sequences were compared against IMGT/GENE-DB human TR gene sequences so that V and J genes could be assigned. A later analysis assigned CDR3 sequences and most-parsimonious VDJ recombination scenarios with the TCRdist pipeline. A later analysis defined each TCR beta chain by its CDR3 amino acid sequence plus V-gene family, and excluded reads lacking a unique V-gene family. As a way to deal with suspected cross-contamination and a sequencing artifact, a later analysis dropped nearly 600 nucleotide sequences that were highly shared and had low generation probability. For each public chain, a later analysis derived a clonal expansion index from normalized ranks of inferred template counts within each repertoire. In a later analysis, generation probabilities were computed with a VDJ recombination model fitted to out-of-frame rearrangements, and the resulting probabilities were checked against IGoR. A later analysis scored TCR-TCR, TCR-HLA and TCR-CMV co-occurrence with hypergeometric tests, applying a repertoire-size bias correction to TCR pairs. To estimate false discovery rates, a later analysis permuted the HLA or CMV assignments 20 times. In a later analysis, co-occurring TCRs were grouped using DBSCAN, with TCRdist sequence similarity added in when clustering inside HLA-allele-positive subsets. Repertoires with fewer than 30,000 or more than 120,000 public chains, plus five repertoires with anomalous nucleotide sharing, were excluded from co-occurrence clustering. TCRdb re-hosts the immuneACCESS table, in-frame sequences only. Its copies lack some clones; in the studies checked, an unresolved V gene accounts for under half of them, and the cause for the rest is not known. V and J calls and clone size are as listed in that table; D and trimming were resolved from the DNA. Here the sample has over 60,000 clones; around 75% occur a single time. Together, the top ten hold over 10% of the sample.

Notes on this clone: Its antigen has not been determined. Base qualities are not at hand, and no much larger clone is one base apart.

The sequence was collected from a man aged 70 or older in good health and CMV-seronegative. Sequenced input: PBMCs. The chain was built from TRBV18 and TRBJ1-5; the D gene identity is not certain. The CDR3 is CASSLTSNQVTDQPQHF. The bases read TGTGCCAGCTCTCTAACCTCAAATCAGGTCACCGATCAGCCCCAGCATTTT.